Presented here are 22 T cell receptor beta chains from one specimen sequenced in a study of cytomegalovirus exposure and HLA in healthy donors. In the PCR, 60 Vbeta and 13 Jbeta primers were used. Profiled with immunoSEQ multiplex PCR; TCRdb holds only in-frame clones, not every one. The table lists 150,000 to 200,000 clones, 84% of them singletons. The sequenced sample was PBMCs. The receptors here all came from a boy aged 2 to 9 in good health and CMV-seronegative.

DNA of the CDR3: TGTGCCACCAGCAGAGGAGGTACCACCTACGAGCAGTACTTC. It yields the protein CATSRGGTTYEQYF. V gene TRBV15 combines with J gene TRBJ2-7; no clear D. Trimming removed 1 base at V and 2 bases at J, with 9 bases between. CDR3 length: 14 residues. Germline lookup yields CDR1 LNHNV and CDR2 YYDKDF (reference sequence).

This clone came up a few times. V gene TRBV5-6 combines with J gene TRBJ1-2; the match to TRBD1 covers 8 bases. Germline CDR1 and CDR2: SGHDT and YYEEEE. With V trimmed by 4 bases and J by 6 bases, 14 bases remained unmatched. The CDR3 contains 16 residues. The CDR3 spells CASSAYPTGGEDGYTF. The CDR3 nucleotides read TGTGCCAGCAGCGCGTACCCTACAGGGGGGGAGGATGGCTACACCTTC. Full variable domain (rest looked up from reference TRBV5-6 and TRBJ1-2): DAGVTQSPTHLIKTRGQQVTLRCSPKSGHDTVSWYQQALGQGPQFIFQYYEEEERQRGNFPDRFSGHQFPNYSSELNVNALLLGDSALYLCASSAYPTGGEDGYTFGSGTRLTVV.

A single count supports this clone. The chain combines TRBV29-1 with TRBJ1-2, with 8 positions matching TRBD1. Germline values: CDR1 SQVTM, CDR2 ANQGSEA. The CDR3 sequence is 13 residues long. The trim removed 7 bases at V and 3 bases at J, leaving 7 bases unmatched. CDR3 DNA: TGCAGCGCCTCGGACAGGGCTGACTATGGCTACACCTTC. Its protein is CSASDRADYGYTF.

The genes are TRBV10-3 and TRBJ2-7; 10 bases are a match to TRBD1. The CDR3 runs 15 residues. The V gene's germline CDR1 is ENHRY and CDR2 SYGVKD. The V and J ends lost 0 bases and 3 bases, in that order; junction bases with no gene match: 2. CDR3 in DNA: TGTGCCATCAGTGAGTCGTGGACAGGGGGCTACGAGCAGTACTTC. Translation: CAISESWTGGYEQYF.

Here the CDR3 reads CASRVRRVDTGELFF. In nucleotides, the CDR3 is TGTGCCAGCAGGGTTAGGAGGGTGGACACCGGGGAGCTGTTTTTT. The rearrangement links TRBV2 to TRBJ2-2, with D possibly matching TRBD2 (6 bases). The CDR3 is 15 residues long. Germline CDR1 reads SNHLY; CDR2 reads FYNNEI. Trimming left V 6 bases short and J 3 bases short, with 14 bases between. Drawing the rest from reference TRBV2 and TRBJ2-2, the complete variable domain is EPEVTQTPSHQVTQMGQEVILRCVPISNHLYFYWYRQILGQKVEFLVSFYNNEISEKSEIFDDQFSVERPDGSNFTLKIRSTKLEDSAMYFCASRVRRVDTGELFFGEGSRLTVL.

The chain employs TRBV18 and TRBJ1-1; D possibly corresponds to TRBD1 (6 bases). This CDR3 spans 16 amino acids. Germline loops: CDR1 KGHSH, CDR2 LQKENI. Deletions cut 4 bases from V and 0 bases from J, with 15 bases between. The CDR3 spells CASSLQGGQMNTEAFF. The CDR3 bases are TGTGCCAGCTCACTCCAGGGTGGACAGATGAACACTGAAGCTTTCTTT.

The chain uses TRBV5-1 and TRBJ2-4, with TRBD1 identical over 7 bases. J gave up 4 bases and V 4 bases, and 11 bases lay outside the gene matches. Germline values: CDR1 SGHRS, CDR2 YFSETQ. CDR3 length: 16 residues. CDR3 protein: CASSPGRGGRKNIQYF. Written as DNA, the CDR3 is TGCGCCAGCAGCCCCGGTCGAGGGGGCAGAAAAAACATTCAGTACTTC.

The rearrangement links TRBV19 to TRBJ1-5; 7 nucleotides align to TRBD1. V shed 5 bases, J shed 8 bases, and the junction held 18 bases outside the gene matches. The V gene's germline CDR1 is LNHDA and CDR2 SQIVND (reference sequence). This CDR3 has 17 residues. The CDR3 sequence: CASSLYRRDSNIKPQHF. CDR3 bases: TGTGCCAGTAGTCTGTACCGCCGGGACAGCAATATCAAGCCCCAGCATTTT.

The gene calls are TRBV2 and TRBJ2-7, with 7 bases aligning to TRBD1. The CDR3 is 13 residues long. In germline, CDR1 is SNHLY, CDR2 FYNNEI. The V and J ends lost 3 bases and 2 bases, in that order; junction bases with no gene match: 1. The CDR3 is CASSEGQTYEQYF. DNA of the CDR3: TGTGCCAGCAGTGAGGGACAGACCTACGAGCAGTACTTC.

The CDR3 DNA sequence: TGTGCCAGCAGTGGCCAGGGTCTCTTGGGAGATACGCAGTATTTT. This encodes CASSGQGLLGDTQYF. The rearrangement links TRBV2 to TRBJ2-3; the D gene is possibly TRBD1 (5 bases). Germline lookup yields CDR1 SNHLY and CDR2 FYNNEI. With 4 bases removed from V and 5 bases from J, the gap between germline ends came to 16 bases. CDR3 length: 15 residues. The full variable domain, rest sourced from reference TRBV2 and TRBJ2-3, is EPEVTQTPSHQVTQMGQEVILRCVPISNHLYFYWYRQILGQKVEFLVSFYNNEISEKSEIFDDQFSVERPDGSNFTLKIRSTKLEDSAMYFCASSGQGLLGDTQYFGPGTRLTVL.

This chain connects TRBV7-9 to TRBJ1-2; 11 bases agree with TRBD1. Germline CDR1 and CDR2: SEHNR and FQNEAQ (reference sequence). Losses at the gene ends were 1 base for V and 2 bases for J; bases not matched to a gene: 6. The CDR3 loop spans 17 amino acids. CDR3 sequence reads: CASSLGGQGARNYGYTF. CDR3 bases: TGTGCCAGCAGCTTAGGAGGACAGGGGGCCCGAAACTATGGCTACACCTTC.

V and J are TRBV4-1 and TRBJ2-5; no reliable D call. Trimming shortened V by 1 base and J by 1 base, and 4 bases separated the two germline ends. CDR1 MGHRA and CDR2 YSYEKL come from the germline V gene. CDR3 length equals 13 residues. The CDR3, as DNA: TGCGCCAGCAGCCAAGGGAGCCAAGAGACCCAGTACTTC. This translates into CASSQGSQETQYF.

The V gene is TRBV10-3, the J gene TRBJ2-1, with 11 bases fitting TRBD2. The CDR3 loop spans 14 amino acids. The J segment lost 6 bases and the V segment lost 6 bases, leaving 4 bases of the junction unmatched. Per germline, CDR1 ENHRY and CDR2 SYGVKD. For the CDR3, the DNA is TGTGCCATCAGGGGGACTAGCGGCGGCAATGAGCAGTTCTTC. It is translated as CAIRGTSGGNEQFF.

This chain uses TRBV6-1 with TRBJ2-7, with 8 bases lining up with TRBD2. The V gene end was trimmed by 9 bases and the J gene end by 6 bases; junction bases not matched to a gene: 13. Germline CDR1 and CDR2: MNHNS and SASEGT. The CDR3 runs to 14 residues. The CDR3 is CASWTAPGLGEQYF. In DNA form, the CDR3 reads TGTGCCAGTTGGACAGCCCCGGGACTAGGCGAGCAGTACTTC.

The rearrangement links TRBV2 to TRBJ2-7; weak D call: TRBD1 (6 bases). Trimming cost V 10 bases and J 4 bases, with 14 bases left between them. Looked up from germline, CDR1 is SNHLY and CDR2 is FYNNEI. The CDR3 covers 12 residues. The CDR3 coding sequence is TGTGCCACCTCATACAGGGTTTACGAGCAGTACTTC. Amino acid sequence: CATSYRVYEQYF. Based on the CDR3 plus reference TRBV2 and TRBJ2-7, the full variable domain is EPEVTQTPSHQVTQMGQEVILRCVPISNHLYFYWYRQILGQKVEFLVSFYNNEISEKSEIFDDQFSVERPDGSNFTLKIRSTKLEDSAMYFCATSYRVYEQYFGPGTRLTVT.

The CDR3 nucleotides read TGTGCTAGTGGCCCCACGGGGAGCAATCAGCCCCAGCATTTT. Protein sequence: CASGPTGSNQPQHF. This chain uses TRBV12-5 with TRBJ1-5; D unclear. Trimming removed 6 bases from V and 1 base from J, with 10 bases in between. Germline V gene data show CDR1 as LGHNT and CDR2 as FRNRAP. CDR3 size: 14 residues.

The chain uses TRBV9 and TRBJ2-5; 8 bases agree with TRBD2. V was clipped by 1 base and J by 4 bases; unmatched bases: 3. The CDR3 sequence is 14 residues long. Germline V gene data show CDR1 as SGDLS and CDR2 as YYNGEE. CDR3 sequence reads: CASSVSGSGETQYF. The CDR3 DNA follows: TGTGCCAGCAGCGTAAGCGGGAGTGGAGAGACCCAGTACTTC.

This rearrangement joins TRBV21-1 to TRBJ2-1; the table's TRBD2 call for D was not verified on the DNA. TRBV21-1 is described as a pseudogene. The CDR3 has 13 amino acids. CDR3 nucleotide sequence: TGTGCCAGCAGCTTTCGGTCCGTCCACGGGCAGTTCTTC. As protein: CASSFRSVHGQFF.

V gene TRBV6-4 combines with J gene TRBJ1-5; a possible D gene is TRBD1 (6 bases). CDR3 length: 15 residues. V dropped 10 bases and J dropped 0 bases, with 16 bases sitting between them. The germline gives CDR1 MRHNA, CDR2 SNTAGT. The CDR3 DNA follows: TGTGCCACCCACCGTCAGGGGTATAGCAATCAGCCCCAGCATTTT. Translating gives CATHRQGYSNQPQHF.

The rearrangement uses TRBV18 and TRBJ2-3; 7 bases are a match to TRBD2. Germline V gene lookup returns CDR1 KGHSH and CDR2 LQKENI. Trimming at V came to 0 bases and at J to 4 bases, leaving 4 bases not matched to a gene. The CDR3 totals 15 residues. The CDR3, as DNA: TGTGCCAGCTCACCACCGTGGCGGGAGTCAGATACGCAGTATTTT. Protein product: CASSPPWRESDTQYF.

The gene calls are TRBV27 and TRBJ2-1; 7 bases line up with TRBD2. This CDR3 has 13 residues. Per germline, CDR1 MNHEY and CDR2 SMNVEV (reference sequence). V was pared by 9 bases and J by 5 bases, with 7 bases of the junction left unmatched. CDR3 in amino acids: CASKAGDHNEQFF. CDR3 nucleotides: TGTGCCAGTAAGGCGGGAGACCACAATGAGCAGTTCTTC.

The V call is TRBV6-1, the J call TRBJ1-5; D uncertain. Trimming shortened V by 8 bases and J by 1 base, and 9 bases separated the two germline ends. From germline, CDR1 is MNHNS and CDR2 SASEGT. There are 13 residues in the CDR3. The CDR3 nucleotides are TGTGCCAGCGCGAGGGAAAGCAATCAGCCCCAGCATTTT. This gives the protein CASARESNQPQHF.